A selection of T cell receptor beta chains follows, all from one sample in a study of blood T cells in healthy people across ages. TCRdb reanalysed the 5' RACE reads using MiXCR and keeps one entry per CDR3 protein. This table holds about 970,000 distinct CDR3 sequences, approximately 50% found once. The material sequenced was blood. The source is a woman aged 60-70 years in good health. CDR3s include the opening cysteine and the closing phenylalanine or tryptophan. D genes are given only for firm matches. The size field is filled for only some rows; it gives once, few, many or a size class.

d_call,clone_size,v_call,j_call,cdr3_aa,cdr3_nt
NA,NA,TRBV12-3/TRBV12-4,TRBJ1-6,CASTAQAHSPLHF,TGTGCCAGCACCGCCCAGGCACATTCACCCCTCCACTTT
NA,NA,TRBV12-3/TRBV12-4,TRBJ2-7,CASSFRDHSCEQYF,TGTGCCAGCAGTTTCCGGGACCACTCCTGCGAGCAGTACTTC
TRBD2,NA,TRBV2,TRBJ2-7,CASSDPGLAGVEQYF,TGTGCCAGCAGTGATCCGGGACTAGCGGGAGTCGAGCAGTACTTC
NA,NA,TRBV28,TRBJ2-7,CASSLRPMLYEQYF,TGTGCCAGCAGTTTAAGACCTATGCTTTACGAGCAGTACTTC
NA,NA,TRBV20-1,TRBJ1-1,CSARSVGNTEAFF,TGCAGTGCTCGTAGTGTCGGGAACACTGAAGCTTTCTTT
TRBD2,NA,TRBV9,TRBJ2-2,CASGTSGTGELFF,TGTGCCAGCGGGACTAGCGGAACCGGGGAGCTGTTTTTT
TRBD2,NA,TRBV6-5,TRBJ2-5,CASSYSLIAGRAETQYF,TGTGCCAGCAGTTACTCGTTAATAGCGGGACGGGCTGAGACCCAGTACTTC
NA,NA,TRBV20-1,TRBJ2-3,CSAKNRAKSTDTQYF,TGCAGTGCAAAAAACAGGGCAAAGAGCACAGATACGCAGTATTTT
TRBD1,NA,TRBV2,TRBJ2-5,CASSAGDRVEETQYF,TGTGCCAGCAGTGCCGGGGACAGAGTGGAAGAGACCCAGTACTTC
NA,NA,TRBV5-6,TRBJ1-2,CASSFQDFGYTF,TGTGCCAGCAGCTTCCAGGACTTTGGCTACACCTTC
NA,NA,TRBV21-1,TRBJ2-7,CASRLDRGWAYEQYF,TGTGCCAGCAGACTAGACAGGGGATGGGCCTACGAGCAGTACTTC
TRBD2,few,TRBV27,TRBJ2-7,CASSFLRGEQYF,TGTGCCAGCAGTTTTTTGCGGGGGGAGCAGTACTTC
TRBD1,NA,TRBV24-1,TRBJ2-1,CATSDPSTGSNEQFF,TGTGCCACCAGTGACCCCTCGACAGGGAGCAATGAGCAGTTCTTC
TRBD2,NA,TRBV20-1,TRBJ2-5,CSAIVAGGPQETQYF,TGCAGTGCCATAGTAGCGGGAGGGCCTCAAGAGACCCAGTACTTC
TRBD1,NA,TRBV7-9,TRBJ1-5,CASSLETGTQPQHF,TGTGCCAGCAGCTTAGAGACAGGGACTCAGCCCCAGCATTTT
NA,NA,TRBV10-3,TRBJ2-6,CVSLGEAGANVLTF,TGTGTCAGCCTTGGGGAGGCTGGGGCCAACGTCCTGACTTTC
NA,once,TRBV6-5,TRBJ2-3,CASSPGWGRNTDTQYF,TGTGCCAGCAGCCCCGGCTGGGGGCGAAACACAGATACGCAGTATTTT
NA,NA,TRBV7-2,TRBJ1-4,CASSLAGSNEKLFF,TGTGCCAGCAGCTTAGCAGGGTCGAATGAAAAACTGTTTTTT
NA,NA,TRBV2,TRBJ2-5,CASAWSGAEGLYF,TGTGCCAGCGCCTGGAGCGGTGCGGAGGGACTGTACTTC
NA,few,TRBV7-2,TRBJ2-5,CASSHPPVETQYF,TGTGCCAGCAGCCATCCCCCTGTGGAGACCCAGTACTTC